This T cell receptor (beta chain) was identified during a study of somatic mutations in cytotoxic T cells in rheumatoid arthritis. General study points: Per patient, the largest CD8+ clone was found to exceed 20% of CD8+ cells in about an eighth of the 65 cases.

Only in-frame clones appear in the TCRdb table, and some are missing; sequencing was by immunoSEQ multiplex PCR. This table holds roughly 20,000 clones, more than 70% found once. Turning to this clone: Its target is not known.

Trimming removed 4 bases from V and 1 base from J; junction bases left unmatched: 14. The CDR3 runs 18 residues. Germline loops: CDR1 SEHNR, CDR2 FQNEAQ (reference sequence). Material for sequencing was CD8+ T cells sorted from blood. V gene TRBV7-9 combines with J gene TRBJ2-7; TRBD2 matches at 9 bases. The clonotype originates from an adult with rheumatoid arthritis. In DNA form, the CDR3 reads TGTGCCAGCAGCTATAACGTGGCGGGGGGGATTTCATCCTACGAGCAGTACTTC. It codes for CASSYNVAGGISSYEQYF.